The 21 T cell receptor beta chains below come from one sample, sequenced in a study of T cell responses to AZD1222 COVID-19 vaccine. The assay was immunoSEQ multiplex PCR, and TCRdb's table has in-frame clones only and misses some. The sample shows about 180,000 clones, about 90% of them seen only once. This specimen was peripheral blood, taken on day 0 of AZD1222 vaccination. The receptor source for this set is an adult in good health.

This chain connects TRBV6-6 to TRBJ1-1, with D tentatively TRBD1 (6 bases). V was pared by 2 bases and J by 0 bases, with 13 bases between. Germline CDR1 and CDR2: MNHNY and SVGAGI (reference sequence). CDR3 length: 16 residues. CDR3 amino acids: CASSYPPTGLNTEAFF. CDR3 in DNA: TGTGCCAGCAGTTACCCCCCGACAGGACTGAACACTGAAGCTTTCTTT.

The chain employs TRBV27 and TRBJ2-7, with 9 bases lining up with TRBD2. With V trimmed by 3 bases and J by 5 bases, 5 bases remained unmatched. This CDR3 has 14 residues. The germline CDR1 and CDR2 sequences are MNHEY and SMNVEV (reference sequence). CDR3 in amino acids: CASSFFSGSHEQYF. The CDR3 region has the DNA TGTGCCAGCAGTTTCTTTAGCGGGAGCCACGAGCAGTACTTC.

This clone appeared a single time. The chain links TRBV28 to TRBJ1-1, with D uncertain. Germline V gene data show CDR1 as MDHEN and CDR2 as SYDVKM. Trimming left V 1 base short and J 0 bases short, with 3 bases between. This CDR3 region has 13 residues. The CDR3 DNA reads as TGTGCCAGCAGTTTATCCTTGAACACTGAAGCTTTCTTT. As protein: CASSLSLNTEAFF.

CDR3: CASSLGRAYGYTF. In DNA form, the CDR3 reads TGTGCCAGCAGCCTAGGAAGAGCCTATGGCTACACCTTC. The V call is TRBV11-3, the J call TRBJ1-2, with no clear D. Germline V gives CDR1 SGHNT, CDR2 YENEEA. The CDR3 consists of 13 residues. Trimming stripped 5 bases from V and 4 bases from J, with 11 bases between.

Regarding this clone: This sample also contains other DNA sequences that code for the same CDR3. The chain links TRBV7-2 to TRBJ1-5, with TRBD1 matching 8 bases. The germline CDR1 and CDR2 sequences are SGHTA and FQGNSA. Germline trimming cut 5 bases from V and 1 base from J; bases unmatched to any gene: 4. The CDR3 contains 15 residues. The CDR3 DNA reads as TGTGCCAGCAGCCCCGACAGGGGAAGCAATCAGCCCCAGCATTTT. Protein product: CASSPDRGSNQPQHF.

The V gene is TRBV27, the J gene TRBJ2-2; 7 bases line up with TRBD1. From germline, CDR1 is MNHEY and CDR2 SMNVEV (reference sequence). The trim removed 6 bases at V and 1 base at J, leaving 17 bases unmatched. The CDR3 has 19 amino acids. CDR3 residues: CASRKDTLNRGRNTGELFF. Written as DNA, the CDR3 is TGTGCCAGCAGAAAGGACACGCTGAACAGGGGACGGAACACCGGGGAGCTGTTTTTT.

V and J are TRBV28 and TRBJ1-1; D gene ambiguous. The CDR3 spans 13 residues. V lost 2 bases to trimming and J lost 6 bases, with 10 bases between them. CDR1 MDHEN and CDR2 SYDVKM come from the germline V gene. CDR3 nucleotides: TGTGCCAGCAGTTTAGGTTCGGGTCCTGAAGCTTTCTTT. Protein: CASSLGSGPEAFF.

The J gene is TRBJ2-7, the V gene TRBV2; 12 nucleotides agree with TRBD2. The V segment lost 5 bases and the J segment 8 bases; nucleotides outside the gene matches: 13. Looked up from germline, CDR1 is SNHLY and CDR2 is FYNNEI. There are 16 residues in the CDR3. CDR3 loop: CASSYGTSGRAGKQYF. CDR3 nucleotide sequence: TGTGCCAGCAGTTACGGGACTAGCGGGCGCGCGGGAAAGCAGTACTTC. Together with reference TRBV2 and TRBJ2-7, the CDR3 gives the full variable domain: EPEVTQTPSHQVTQMGQEVILRCVPISNHLYFYWYRQILGQKVEFLVSFYNNEISEKSEIFDDQFSVERPDGSNFTLKIRSTKLEDSAMYFCASSYGTSGRAGKQYFGPGTRLTVT.

The V gene is TRBV6-6, the J gene TRBJ1-4, with 7 bases that match TRBD1. Trimming removed 6 bases from V and 8 bases from J; junction bases left unmatched: 12. This CDR3 region has 15 residues. The V gene's germline CDR1 is MNHNY and CDR2 SVGAGI (reference sequence). The CDR3 reads CASRPYRGGREKLFF. In nucleotides, the CDR3 is TGTGCCAGCAGACCCTACAGGGGAGGTCGAGAAAAACTGTTTTTT.

The CDR3 bases are TGTGCCAGCAGCCAAGAGGGGGCGGGCTCTGGAAACACCATATATTTT. Its translation: CASSQEGAGSGNTIYF. The genes are TRBV4-2 and TRBJ1-3; D might be TRBD1 (6 bases). Trimming left V 0 bases short and J 0 bases short, with 9 bases between. Germline loops: CDR1 LGHNA, CDR2 YNFKEQ. There are 16 residues in the CDR3.

The chain is built from TRBV11-2 and TRBJ2-7; D is unclear. This CDR3 is built from 12 residues. Germline V gene lookup returns CDR1 SGHAT and CDR2 FQNNGV. V was cut by 1 base and J by 2 bases, with 3 bases left in between. CDR3 nucleotide sequence: TGTGCCAGCAGCTTAGCGACCTACGAGCAGTACTTC. It yields the protein CASSLATYEQYF.

CDR3 in amino acids: CASSRTVNQPQHF. The CDR3 region has the DNA TGTGCCAGCAGCCGGACAGTTAATCAGCCCCAGCATTTT. The chain has TRBV2 and TRBJ1-5; D might be TRBD1 (6 bases). The V gene lost 6 bases and the J gene lost 4 bases, with 10 bases spanning the gap. The CDR3 is 13 residues long. Germline assignment: CDR1 SNHLY and CDR2 FYNNEI.

The V gene is TRBV24-1, the J gene TRBJ2-7, with 10 bases lining up with TRBD2. Trimming at V came to 10 bases and at J to 5 bases, leaving 7 bases not matched to a gene. The CDR3 sequence is 13 residues long. CDR1 and CDR2 from the germline V gene are KGHDR and SFDVKD. DNA for the CDR3: TGTGCCACTCCTAGCGGGAGAGGGAACGAGCAGTACTTC. Its translation is CATPSGRGNEQYF.

Note on this clone: The sample carries other DNA sequences with the same CDR3. The V and J genes are TRBV5-1 and TRBJ2-1; no firm D call. Germline V CDR1 and CDR2: SGHRS, YFSETQ. Trimming cost V 1 base and J 5 bases, with 13 bases left between them. The CDR3 loop spans 15 amino acids. In DNA form, the CDR3 reads TGCGCCAGCAGCTTGAATAGAGGATTAGACAATGAGCAGTTCTTC. It translates to CASSLNRGLDNEQFF.

The rearrangement links TRBV9 to TRBJ1-5; D unresolved. The CDR3 totals 17 residues. The V end was cut by 0 bases, the J end by 2 bases, with 15 bases between. Germline V gene lookup returns CDR1 SGDLS and CDR2 YYNGEE. The CDR3 loop is CASSVGPEGRGNQPQHF. CDR3 nucleotides: TGTGCCAGCAGCGTAGGCCCTGAAGGGAGGGGCAATCAGCCCCAGCATTTT.

The genes are TRBV5-1 and TRBJ2-7, with D possibly being TRBD1 or TRBD2 (7 bases each). The germline V and J ends were trimmed by 7 bases and 3 bases, with 17 bases remaining between them. This CDR3 comprises 14 residues. The germline CDR1 and CDR2 sequences are SGHRS and YFSETQ. The CDR3 here is CASGQGGFFYEQYF. The CDR3 DNA reads TGCGCCAGCGGTCAGGGGGGGTTTTTCTACGAGCAGTACTTC.

The CDR3 is CASSLVDTIYF. In nucleotides, the CDR3 is TGTGCCAGCAGCCTCGTCGACACCATATATTTT. J is TRBJ1-3 and V is TRBV3-1 (or the pseudogene TRBV3-2); no clear D gene. Germline loops: CDR1 LGHDT, CDR2 YNNKEL (reference sequence). V was pared by 4 bases and J by 8 bases, with 6 bases between. The CDR3 has 11 amino acids.

The rearrangement uses TRBV5-4 and TRBJ2-5, with D maybe TRBD2 (5 bases). CDR1 SGHNT and CDR2 YYREEE come from the germline V gene (reference sequence). There are 15 residues in the CDR3. Trimming shortened V by 0 bases and J by 0 bases, and 9 bases separated the two germline ends. The CDR3, as DNA: TGTGCCAGCAGCTTGGATGGGCGGGACCAAGAGACCCAGTACTTC. The encoded protein is CASSLDGRDQETQYF.

This chain joins TRBV1 and TRBJ2-4; the listed D gene, TRBD2, was not tested against the DNA. TRBV1 is termed a pseudogene. The CDR3 runs 21 residues. The chain's CDR3 is CTSSQTPRTSGAPRTKNIQYF. DNA of the CDR3: TGCACCAGCAGCCAAACCCCTCGGACTAGCGGGGCACCCCGTACCAAAAACATTCAGTACTTC.

This chain links TRBV6-5 with TRBJ1-2; D is undetermined. CDR1 is MNHEY and CDR2 is SVGAGI in the germline V gene. There are 14 residues in the CDR3. With 7 bases removed from V and 4 bases from J, the gap between germline ends came to 16 bases. CDR3 nucleotides: TGTGCCAGCAAGCCGGTGACCTTTGTCTATGGCTACACCTTC. Translation gives CASKPVTFVYGYTF.

The chain is built from TRBV6-5 and TRBJ2-2; TRBD1 aligns across 9 bases. CDR1 is MNHEY, CDR2 SVGAGI, per germline. V was pared by 2 bases and J by 4 bases, with 5 bases of the junction left unmatched. The CDR3 runs to 16 residues. As DNA, the CDR3 is TGTGCCAGCAGTTACAGGCGACAGGGGGGCACCGGGGAGCTGTTTTTT. Encoded protein: CASSYRRQGGTGELFF.